A selection of T cell receptor beta chains follows, all from one sample in a study of shared clonotypes between healthy human individuals. The assay was immunoSEQ multiplex PCR, and TCRdb's table has in-frame clones only and misses some. The sample includes about 2.2 million clones, just under 95% seen only once; the top ten take approximately 1.7%. Sequencing was done on a sample of naive CD8+ T cells from PBMCs. The receptors originated from a man younger than 30 in good health. Some clones in this sample may be carry-over from other donors' samples. Both conserved end residues are part of each CDR3. The D gene is left open where the match is weak. Size is stated for part of the rows, as once, few or many counts, or as a class when the clone is expanded.

>NA|few|TRBJ1-1|TRBV7-9
TGTGCCGCGAGGGGAATCGGGCCTGAAGCTTTCTTT
CAARGIGPEAFF
>NA|NA|TRBJ2-1|TRBV28
TGTGCCAGCAGTTTATCGACTAGTCTAAATGAGCAGTTCTTC
CASSLSTSLNEQFF
>NA|NA|TRBJ2-2|TRBV27
TGTGCCAGCAGTTTAAGACACGCGAACACCGGGGAGCTGTTTTTT
CASSLRHANTGELFF
>TRBD1|NA|TRBJ2-7|TRBV2
TGTGCCAGCAGTGCTACCCCCGGGACAGCTTACGAGCAGTACTTC
CASSATPGTAYEQYF
>NA|NA|TRBJ1-4|TRBV7-9
TGTGCCAGCAGCTCAAGGGCTTTGGGGGATGAAAAACTGTTTTTT
CASSSRALGDEKLFF
>TRBD1|once|TRBJ2-7|TRBV7-6
TGTGCCAGCAGTCACGGACAGGGACGGTACGAGCAGTACTTC
CASSHGQGRYEQYF
>NA|NA|TRBJ2-2|TRBV7-6
TGTGCCAGCAGCCTCCATCCGGGGGACACCGGGGAGCTGTTTTTT
CASSLHPGDTGELFF
>NA|NA|TRBJ1-3|TRBV7-3
TGTGCCAGCAGCGCTCCGGGCGGGGACGGTGGAAACACCATATATTTT
CASSAPGGDGGNTIYF
>NA|NA|TRBJ2-7|TRBV2
TGTGCCAGCGGGATTTCCGGGACGATCTACGAGCAGTACTTC
CASGISGTIYEQYF
>NA|few|TRBJ2-2|TRBV29-1
TGCAGCGGCTACACGTGGACCGGGGAGCTGTTTTTT
CSGYTWTGELFF
>TRBD2|NA|TRBJ2-3|TRBV4-1
TGCGCCAGCAGCCTTATAGCGGGAGGGAGGGGCACAGATACGCAGTATTTT
CASSLIAGGRGTDTQYF
>TRBD1|NA|TRBJ2-7|TRBV2
TGTGCCAGCAGTGAAGACAGGGGGACGTCCTACGAGCAGTACTTC
CASSEDRGTSYEQYF
>TRBD2|NA|TRBJ2-2|TRBV28
TGTGCCAGCAGTTTACTGTGGGCGGGGAGGGGTCCCGGGGAGCTGTTTTTT
CASSLLWAGRGPGELFF
>NA|NA|TRBJ1-2|TRBV27
TGTGCCAGCAGCCAATTTGGGGGTTTTGAGTATGGCTACACCTTC
CASSQFGGFEYGYTF
>NA|NA|TRBJ2-7|TRBV5-1
TGCGCCAGCAGCTTGGTCGCGGGGATGGACTACGAGCAGTACTTC
CASSLVAGMDYEQYF
>NA|NA|TRBJ2-2|TRBV28
TGTGCCAGCAGCGGACACTCGAACACCGGGGAGCTGTTTTTT
CASSGHSNTGELFF
>TRBD2|NA|TRBJ2-5|TRBV4-3
TGCGCCAGCAGCCCCAGGACTAGCGGGGGGATTCAAGAGACCCAGTACTTC
CASSPRTSGGIQETQYF
>TRBD2|NA|TRBJ2-3|TRBV30
TGTGCCTGGACCCTAGCGGGAGGGACAGATACGCAGTATTTT
CAWTLAGGTDTQYF
>NA|NA|TRBJ2-7|TRBV5-1
TGCGCCAGCAGCTGGGCCCTGAAGGCCTACGAGCAGTACTTC
CASSWALKAYEQYF
>NA|NA|TRBJ1-5|TRBV15
TGTGCCACCAGCAGAGTTTCGGATCAGCCCCAGCATTTT
CATSRVSDQPQHF
>NA|NA|TRBJ2-5|TRBV7-8
TGTGCCAGCAGCTTAGTCAGACCCCTGGGGTACCAAGAGACCCAGTACTTC
CASSLVRPLGYQETQYF
>NA|NA|TRBJ2-7|TRBV7-9
TGTGCCAGCAGCTTTGACAGGTCCTACGAGCAGTACTTC
CASSFDRSYEQYF
>NA|NA|TRBJ1-1|TRBV10-1
TGCGCCAGCAGTGAGTCGAAACTAACCAACACTGAAGCTTTCTTT
CASSESKLTNTEAFF
>TRBD1|NA|TRBJ2-5|TRBV2
TGTGCCAGCACTCGAGGGGACAGGGAAGAGACCCAGTACTTC
CASTRGDREETQYF
>NA|once|TRBJ2-1|TRBV13
TGTGCCAGCAGAGATAACAGGGCTATCGAGCAGTTCTTC
CASRDNRAIEQFF
>NA|NA|TRBJ1-4|TRBV28
TGTGCCAGCAGACTCCAGTGGGGTCCTAATGAAAAACTGTTTTTT
CASRLQWGPNEKLFF
>TRBD1|NA|TRBJ1-2|TRBV27
TGTGCCAGCAGGGTGACAGGGGCCTCCTATGGCTACACCTTC
CASRVTGASYGYTF
>NA|NA|TRBJ1-1|TRBV19
TGTGCCAGTAGTGGAAGGGGTGGCGAAGCTTTCTTT
CASSGRGGEAFF
>NA|NA|TRBJ2-6|TRBV4-3
TGCGCCAGCAGCCAAGGATCGGCTGGGGCCAACGTCCTGACTTTC
CASSQGSAGANVLTF
>NA|NA|TRBJ2-1|TRBV20-1
TGCAGTGCTCAACTTATAAATGAGCAGTTCTTC
CSAQLINEQFF
>NA|NA|TRBJ2-4|TRBV7-8
TGTGCCAGCAGCTTACCGGACAGTATTAAAAACATTCAGTACTTC
CASSLPDSIKNIQYF
>NA|NA|TRBJ2-6|TRBV25-1
TGTGCCAGCAGTGAACTTGGGGCCAACGTCCTGACTTTC
CASSELGANVLTF
>TRBD1|NA|TRBJ2-7|TRBV6-6
TGTGCCAGCAGTTTTACGCGGACAGGGACCTCCTACGAGCAGTACTTC
CASSFTRTGTSYEQYF
>TRBD1|NA|TRBJ2-7|TRBV11-3
TGTGCCAGCAGCTCTTCAACAGGGGGCCCCAGCTCCTACGAGCAGTACTTC
CASSSSTGGPSSYEQYF
>NA|NA|TRBJ2-7|TRBV30
TGTGCCTGGAGTTGGGGAGCTTCCCTTTACGAGCAGTACTTC
CAWSWGASLYEQYF
>NA|NA|TRBJ2-5|TRBV4-1
TGCGCCAGCAGCCAACCGGGCATGACAAGAGAGGCCCAGTACTTC
CASSQPGMTREAQYF
>NA|NA|TRBJ2-7|TRBV9
TGTGCCAGCAGCCCGAAAGGCGCTGTGACCTACGAGCAGTACTTC
CASSPKGAVTYEQYF
>TRBD2|NA|TRBJ2-1|TRBV19
TGTGCCAGTAGCCCGACTAGCGGGAGGGCCATCGACAATGAGCAGTTCTTC
CASSPTSGRAIDNEQFF
>NA|NA|TRBJ2-2|TRBV30
TGTGCCTGGAGGTTAAAATCGGGCACCGGGGAGCTGTTTTTT
CAWRLKSGTGELFF
>NA|NA|TRBJ1-1|TRBV4-3
TGCGTCAGCAGCCAAGCCTACACAGGGTTGACTGAAGCTTTCTTT
CVSSQAYTGLTEAFF
>TRBD2|NA|TRBJ2-7|TRBV27
TGTGCCAGCAGTTTATCGGGCGGGGGGCGTTACGAGCAGTACTTC
CASSLSGGGRYEQYF
>TRBD1|NA|TRBJ2-7|TRBV30
TGTGCCTGGAAACAGAGACAGGGAGCCTACGAGCAGTACTTC
CAWKQRQGAYEQYF
>NA|NA|TRBJ2-1|TRBV7-9
TGTGCCAGCAGCCCAAAGGGACCAGAGGGATACAATGAGCAGTTCTTC
CASSPKGPEGYNEQFF
>NA|NA|TRBJ1-1|TRBV5-1
TGCGCCAGCAGCCGAACGGAGGGGATCACTGAAGCTTTCTTT
CASSRTEGITEAFF
>TRBD2|NA|TRBJ2-7|TRBV7-9
TGTGCCAGCAGGCCCGGAACAGCGGGAGTCGACGAGCAGTACTTC
CASRPGTAGVDEQYF
>NA|NA|TRBJ1-1|TRBV29-1
TGCAGCGTTGAAGTTGGGAGTTCCATGGCTTTCTTT
CSVEVGSSMAFF
>NA|once|TRBJ1-2|TRBV15
TGTGCCACCAGCCCTCGAGGGGTAAGGGATGATAATCGGTTCCATGGCTACACCTTC
CATSPRGVRDDNRFHGYTF
>NA|NA|TRBJ1-1|TRBV10-3
TGTGCCATCAGTGAGGTTTCGGTGAACACTGAAGCTTTCTTT
CAISEVSVNTEAFF